Below are 23 T cell receptor beta chains sequenced from a single sample in a study of T cell responses to AZD1222 COVID-19 vaccine. The table came from immunoSEQ multiplex PCR; TCRdb's copy has only in-frame clones and leaves some out. The sample has 90,000 to 110,000 clones; approximately 92% are singletons. Specimen: peripheral blood, collected 28 days after the second AZD1222 dose. The receptors come from an adult who received the AZD1222 COVID-19 vaccine.

The CDR3 is CASRLTSLSVEETQYF. CDR3 nucleotides: TGTGCCAGCAGGTTGACTAGCCTCTCAGTCGAAGAGACCCAGTACTTC. The chain joins TRBV5-4 to TRBJ2-5, with 7 bases lining up with TRBD2. J was trimmed by 3 bases and V by 5 bases; bases with no gene match: 13. Germline V lookup: CDR1 SGHNT, CDR2 YYREEE (reference sequence). CDR3 length: 16 amino acids.

CDR3 in DNA: TGTGCCTGGAGTGTAAGGGGACTCTCCTATAATTCACCCCTCCACTTT. It codes for CAWSVRGLSYNSPLHF. The chain has TRBV30 and TRBJ1-6, with D possibly matching TRBD1 (5 bases). V was trimmed by 0 bases and J by 0 bases, leaving 9 bases between them. The CDR3 is made up of 16 amino acids. Per the germline V gene, CDR1 is GTSNPN and CDR2 is SVGIG (reference sequence).

V usage is TRBV3-1 (or the pseudogene TRBV3-2) and J usage is TRBJ2-2, with 8 nucleotides matching TRBD2. V lost 1 base, J lost 4 bases, and 11 bases stayed unmatched. The CDR3 is made up of 18 amino acids. Per germline, CDR1 LGHDT and CDR2 YNNKEL (reference sequence). The CDR3, as DNA: TGTGCCAGCAGCCAAGTCGGAATGGCGGGAGGCCGCACCGGGGAGCTGTTTTTT. Its protein product is CASSQVGMAGGRTGELFF.

V usage is TRBV30 and J usage is TRBJ1-1; possible D gene TRBD1, 5 bases. CDR1 GTSNPN and CDR2 SVGIG come from the germline V gene (reference sequence). The CDR3 extends over 16 amino acids. Trimming removed 0 bases from V and 1 base from J, with 15 bases in between. This chain's CDR3 is CAWSVRGPFKNTEAFF. CDR3 DNA: TGTGCCTGGAGTGTACGGGGCCCCTTCAAGAACACTGAAGCTTTCTTT.

The chain joins TRBV3-1 (or the pseudogene TRBV3-2) to TRBJ2-2; 9 nucleotides match TRBD2. Germline V gives CDR1 LGHDT, CDR2 YNNKEL (reference sequence). Germline trimming cut 6 bases from V and 7 bases from J; bases unmatched to any gene: 9. The CDR3 loop spans 15 amino acids. The CDR3 sequence: CASSRREGRDGELFF. The CDR3 nucleotides are TGTGCCAGCAGTCGGCGGGAGGGCCGAGACGGGGAGCTGTTTTTT.

V and J are TRBV6-2 or TRBV6-3 and TRBJ1-2; possibly TRBD1 for D (6 bases). This CDR3 contains 13 residues. Between the trimmed V and J ends, which lost 5 bases and 8 bases, there was a span of 15 bases. The germline V gene encodes CDR1 MNHEY and CDR2 SVGEGT. As DNA, the CDR3 is TGTGCCAGCAGTACCGGGACACCCGCAGGCTACACCTTC. Translating it yields CASSTGTPAGYTF.

The CDR3 sequence is CAIQRQNTGELFF. In DNA form, the CDR3 reads TGTGCCATACAAAGACAGAACACCGGGGAGCTGTTTTTT. This sequence joins TRBV25-1 and TRBJ2-2, with no clear D. Trimming took off 10 bases at V and 1 base at J, with 10 bases between the two ends. The CDR3 extends over 13 amino acids. CDR1 and CDR2 (germline): MGHDK, SYGVNS.

This chain uses TRBV5-4 with TRBJ2-5; 11 bases match TRBD2. The CDR3 spans 14 residues. CDR1 SGHNT and CDR2 YYREEE come from the germline V gene (reference sequence). The trim removed 4 bases at V and 3 bases at J, leaving 2 bases unmatched. CDR3 in DNA: TGTGCCAGCAGCCCGGGACTAGCGGAAGAGACCCAGTACTTC. It translates to CASSPGLAEETQYF.

The V gene is TRBV6-1, the J gene TRBJ1-4; D remains ambiguous. CDR1 MNHNS and CDR2 SASEGT come from the germline V gene. This CDR3 contains 13 residues. V was clipped by 2 bases and J by 6 bases, with 7 bases between them. The CDR3 region has the DNA TGTGCCAGCAGTGAAAGTGGCGATGAAAAACTGTTTTTT. It is translated as CASSESGDEKLFF.

V gene TRBV6-5 combines with J gene TRBJ2-7; 13 bases map to TRBD2. From germline, CDR1 is MNHEY and CDR2 SVGAGI. The length of the CDR3 is 15 residues. V gave up 11 bases and J gave up 4 bases; unmatched junction bases: 11. The CDR3 DNA reads TGTGCCTGCAACCCTCGGGGACTAGCGGGATACGAGCAGTACTTC. Amino acid sequence: CACNPRGLAGYEQYF.

The sample holds one count of this clone. The CDR3 loop reads CASSIPSFGTKRGGYTF. CDR3 sequence (DNA): TGTGCCAGCAGCATCCCTTCTTTCGGGACGAAGAGGGGTGGCTACACCTTC. The chain links TRBV7-2 to TRBJ1-2; D may be TRBD1 (5 bases). The CDR3 length is 17 residues. Between the trimmed V and J ends, which lost 5 bases and 7 bases, there was a span of 26 bases. Germline assignment: CDR1 SGHTA and CDR2 FQGNSA.

This chain links TRBV2 with TRBJ2-7, with 7 bases lining up with TRBD1. Germline loops: CDR1 SNHLY, CDR2 FYNNEI. The V and J ends lost 7 bases and 2 bases, in that order; junction bases with no gene match: 8. The CDR3 contains 14 residues. CDR3 region: CASTSGQTTYEQYF. The CDR3 DNA follows: TGTGCCAGCACCTCGGGACAGACCACCTACGAGCAGTACTTC.

The chain couples TRBV27 to TRBJ1-1; no clear D gene. The V end was cut by 8 bases, the J end by 1 base, with 11 bases between. CDR3 size: 13 residues. Germline V gives CDR1 MNHEY, CDR2 SMNVEV (reference sequence). CDR3 amino acids: CASHRLGNTEAFF. The CDR3 coding sequence is TGTGCCAGCCATCGTCTAGGGAACACTGAAGCTTTCTTT.

The J gene is TRBJ1-1, the V gene TRBV28, with D possibly being TRBD1 (6 bases). Trimming removed 5 bases from V and 5 bases from J, with 21 bases in between. The CDR3 runs 16 residues. Germline V gene data show CDR1 as MDHEN and CDR2 as SYDVKM. The CDR3 DNA follows: TGTGCCAGCAGTCCACAGCAGGGGTTGAGCGGAACTGAAGCTTTCTTT. Translation: CASSPQQGLSGTEAFF.

The chain uses TRBV19 and TRBJ1-1; D remains unclear. The CDR3 runs 16 residues. Germline CDR1 LNHDA, CDR2 SQIVND (reference sequence). The V gene lost 1 base and the J gene lost 5 bases, with 17 bases spanning the gap. CDR3 sequence: CASSIGAVGWETEAFF. The CDR3 coding sequence is TGTGCCAGTAGTATAGGGGCAGTAGGATGGGAGACTGAAGCTTTCTTT.

The V and J genes are TRBV7-2 and TRBJ2-1; 13 bases align to TRBD2. Trimming took 1 base from V and 14 from J; bases not matched to a gene: 8. Germline CDR1 reads SGHTA; CDR2 reads FQGNSA. This CDR3 is 15 amino acids long. The CDR3 nucleotides are TGTGCCAGCAGCTTAGAGGGACTAGCGGGGAGAGCTAAGTTCTTC. Translated, it gives CASSLEGLAGRAKFF.

The gene calls are TRBV9 and TRBJ2-1; D not certain. Germline lookup yields CDR1 SGDLS and CDR2 YYNGEE. Trimming removed 0 bases from V and 7 bases from J, with 8 bases in between. The CDR3 has 13 residues. The CDR3 protein is CASSVGTENEQFF. CDR3 DNA: TGTGCCAGCAGCGTAGGTACGGAAAATGAGCAGTTCTTC.

V is TRBV6-5 and J is TRBJ1-4; maybe TRBD1 (5 bases). V was trimmed by 5 bases and J by 5 bases, leaving 12 bases between them. This CDR3 is built from 14 residues. Looked up from germline, CDR1 is MNHEY and CDR2 is SVGAGI. CDR3 loop: CASSPGLNNEKLFF. CDR3 bases: TGTGCCAGCAGTCCGGGACTGAACAATGAAAAACTGTTTTTT.

This clone has a handful of counts. This chain connects TRBV29-1 to TRBJ1-2; tentatively, D is TRBD1 (5 bases). Germline V gene lookup returns CDR1 SQVTM and CDR2 ANQGSEA. This CDR3 spans 12 amino acids. Trimming took off 6 bases at V and 4 bases at J, with 12 bases between the two ends. Written as DNA, the CDR3 is TGCAGCGTACCGGGGCGAGGCTATGGCTACACCTTC. Protein: CSVPGRGYGYTF.

The chain employs TRBV29-1 and TRBJ2-1, with TRBD2 matching over 8 bases. J lost 3 bases, V lost 6 bases, and 7 bases had no gene match. In germline, CDR1 is SQVTM, CDR2 ANQGSEA. This CDR3 comprises 14 residues. CDR3 region: CSVRLSGIYNEQFF. The CDR3 coding sequence is TGCAGCGTCCGCCTTAGCGGGATCTACAATGAGCAGTTCTTC.

This chain links TRBV29-1 with TRBJ2-1; 11 bases are shared with TRBD2. The trim removed 7 bases at V and 8 bases at J, leaving 13 bases unmatched. The V gene's germline CDR1 is SQVTM and CDR2 ANQGSEA. CDR3 size: 15 residues. The DNA for the CDR3 is TGCAGCGCCCCACATTTAGCGGGAGGGGTGGATGAGCAGTTCTTC. This sequence encodes CSAPHLAGGVDEQFF.

The chain uses TRBV5-6 and TRBJ1-3, with D uncertain. The V gene lost 5 bases and the J gene lost 4 bases, with 4 bases spanning the gap. In germline, CDR1 is SGHDT, CDR2 YYEEEE. This CDR3 contains 11 residues. The CDR3 nucleotides are TGTGCCAGCAGTTCCGGAAACACCATATATTTT. Translation: CASSSGNTIYF.

The chain joins TRBV4-1 to TRBJ1-2; D uncertain. Germline V gene data show CDR1 as MGHRA and CDR2 as YSYEKL. The CDR3 consists of 15 residues. Trimming removed 0 bases from V and 4 bases from J, with 12 bases in between. CDR3 loop: CASSQDRPNFYGYTF. CDR3 DNA: TGCGCCAGCAGCCAAGATAGACCTAACTTCTATGGCTACACCTTC.